Listed below are T cell receptor beta chains from one sample, sequenced in a study of a mutant IDH1 vaccine in newly diagnosed glioma. This table comes from immunoSEQ multiplex PCR, and its TCRdb copy is limited to in-frame clones, with some not included. This table has tens of thousands of clones, roughly two thirds appearing once. These receptors have no identified antigens. The material sequenced was peripheral blood mononuclear cells (PBMCs), taken from a glioma patient whose treatment included an IDH1 peptide vaccine. The receptors here all came from a man aged 35-49 years with glioma. Some clones in this sample may be carry-over from other donors' samples. Each CDR3 is given with its conserved first and last residue. A D gene is named only where the DNA matches it firmly. Size tells how often a clone was seen (once, few, many) or the class of an expanded clone, and some rows leave it out.

clone size,J gene,D gene,V gene,CDR3 DNA,CDR3 protein
once,TRBJ1-5,-,TRBV29-1,TGCAGCGTGGGGGGATGGGAGCAGCCCCAGCATTTT,CSVGGWEQPQHF
once,TRBJ2-7,TRBD2,TRBV9,TGTGCCAGCAGCGTGAGCGGGGGGCCAAACTACGAGCAGTACTTC,CASSVSGGPNYEQYF
-,TRBJ1-2,-,TRBV6-6,TGTGCCAGCAGCCCCGTAGCCTATGGCTACACCTTC,CASSPVAYGYTF
-,TRBJ2-3,-,TRBV4-1,TGCGCCAGCAGCCAAACGGGCTCGTCTGGTACGCAGTATTTT,CASSQTGSSGTQYF
medium-sized,TRBJ2-2,-,TRBV6-5,TGTGCCAGCAGTTACTCCCCTAGCAGCGAGATCGGGGAGCTGTTTTTT,CASSYSPSSEIGELFF
few,TRBJ1-6,TRBD1,TRBV25-1,TGTGCCAGCAGCCTGACAGGGGCCAATTCACCCCTCCACTTT,CASSLTGANSPLHF
-,TRBJ1-2,-,TRBV29-1,TGCAGCGTTGAATTTCGGGATGGCTACACCTTC,CSVEFRDGYTF
-,TRBJ2-7,-,TRBV27,TGTGCCAGCAGCCCCGGGACGCTGCCCTACGAGCAGTACTTC,CASSPGTLPYEQYF
-,TRBJ1-5,-,TRBV7-8,TGTGCCAGCAGCACCAACAGGGATCAGCCCCAGCATTTT,CASSTNRDQPQHF
-,TRBJ2-2,TRBD1,TRBV2,TGTGCCACCCAGAAAACAGGGGTTGGCACCGGGGAGCTGTTTTTT,CATQKTGVGTGELFF
many,TRBJ1-5,-,TRBV27,TGTGCCAGCAGTTTAGGGGGGGGAAGCAATCAGCCCCAGCATTTT,CASSLGGGSNQPQHF
-,TRBJ1-6,-,TRBV18,TGTGCCAGCTCACCGTCGGGCTCCTATAATTCACCCCTCCACTTT,CASSPSGSYNSPLHF
-,TRBJ2-7,TRBD1,TRBV5-6,TGTGCCAGCAGTGGGGACAGCGAGCAGTACTTC,CASSGDSEQYF
once,TRBJ2-1,TRBD2,TRBV7-6,TGTGCCAGCAGCTTTTCTAGCGGGGGGGGTGAGCAGTTCTTC,CASSFSSGGGEQFF
once,TRBJ1-6,-,TRBV5-1,TGCGCCAGCAGCTTGGGGCACCCAACCTCCGGTTCACCCCTCCACTTT,CASSLGHPTSGSPLHF
-,TRBJ1-6,TRBD1,TRBV5-8,TGTGCCAGCAGCTTGGACGGACAGGGATCCTATAATTCACCCCTCCACTTT,CASSLDGQGSYNSPLHF
-,TRBJ1-1,-,TRBV7-2,TGTGCCAGCAGCTCTCCCCCACGTACTGAAGCTTTCTTT,CASSSPPRTEAFF
few,TRBJ2-3,-,TRBV4-1,TGCGCCAGCAGCCAACCTGGGAGACAGGTATCAGATACGCAGTATTTT,CASSQPGRQVSDTQYF
once,TRBJ1-3,-,TRBV6-5,TGTGCCAGCAGTCGGACGTTCAGCTCTGGAAACACCATATATTTT,CASSRTFSSGNTIYF
-,TRBJ1-2,TRBD1,TRBV5-4,TGTGCCAGCAGCTTAGAGACAGGGAGCTATGGCTACACCTTC,CASSLETGSYGYTF
-,TRBJ1-6,-,TRBV6-5,TGTGCCAGCACCCTGAGCTCCTATAATTCACCCCTCCACTTT,CASTLSSYNSPLHF
few,TRBJ1-5,TRBD1,TRBV6-5,TGTGCCAGCAGGAAACAGGGGATTAGCAATCAGCCCCAGCATTTT,CASRKQGISNQPQHF
few,TRBJ2-7,-,TRBV19,TGTGCCAGTAGTATAGATCTATTAGAGGGGCGCGAGCAGTACTTC,CASSIDLLEGREQYF
once,TRBJ2-7,-,TRBV5-6,TGTGCCAGCAGCTTGTTCGGTGGGACCCCGGGGAACGAGCAGTACTTC,CASSLFGGTPGNEQYF
few,TRBJ2-7,-,TRBV2,TGTGCCAGCAGTGAATTTAGGTACGAGCAGTACTTC,CASSEFRYEQYF
few,TRBJ2-5,TRBD2,TRBV5-6,TGTGCCAGCAGCGCACTAGCGGGGGGTACCCAAGAGACCCAGTACTTC,CASSALAGGTQETQYF
few,TRBJ1-5,TRBD1,TRBV15,TGTGCCACCAGCAGGGAAGGGACAGTTCGCAATCAGCCCCAGCATTTT,CATSREGTVRNQPQHF
-,TRBJ1-1,-,TRBV4-1,TGCGCCAGCAGCCAAGATGGGCCTGACAGGCCCCGCATGAACACTGAAGCTTTCTTT,CASSQDGPDRPRMNTEAFF
few,TRBJ1-2,-,TRBV10-3,TGTGCCATCAGTGGACGGGGGGCGGCTGGCTACACCTTC,CAISGRGAAGYTF
-,TRBJ1-3,-,TRBV5-4,TGTGCCAGCAGCTTGCTCCCTGGGGGCCCCTCTGGAAACACCATATATTTT,CASSLLPGGPSGNTIYF
few,TRBJ2-7,-,TRBV2,TGTGCCAGCCGTGGGACATACTACGAGCAGTACTTC,CASRGTYYEQYF
-,TRBJ2-7,TRBD1,TRBV6-5,TGTGCCAGCAGTCTACGGGACAGCTACGAGCAGTACTTC,CASSLRDSYEQYF
-,TRBJ2-2,-,TRBV5-1,TGCGCCAGTCGAATGGACAGTTCCGGGGAGCTGTTTTTT,CASRMDSSGELFF
few,TRBJ2-7,TRBD1,TRBV7-9,TGTGCCAGCAGCTTAAGGTCTCTTCCGGACAGGGTGTACGAGCAGTACTTC,CASSLRSLPDRVYEQYF
-,TRBJ1-3,-,TRBV2,TGTGCCAGCAGGGTGGGGCAGGTCTCTGGAAACACCATATATTTT,CASRVGQVSGNTIYF
-,TRBJ2-3,-,TRBV2,TGTGCCAGCAGTGAACCGTTTGCGACAGATACGCAGTATTTT,CASSEPFATDTQYF
-,TRBJ2-1,TRBD2,TRBV5-1,TGCGCCAGCAGCTTGGGTGCGGGGGGCCCTAATGAGCAGTTCTTC,CASSLGAGGPNEQFF
few,TRBJ1-1,-,TRBV10-3,TGTGCCATCAGGTCTGGGCCTGGCACTGAAGCTTTCTTT,CAIRSGPGTEAFF
-,TRBJ2-7,TRBD2,TRBV11-2,TGTGCCAGCAGCCACACTAGCGGGGGGATTTACGAGCAGTACTTC,CASSHTSGGIYEQYF
-,TRBJ1-2,TRBD1,TRBV27,TGTGCCAGCAGCGAGGGGGCGGACCGTAATGGCTACACCTTC,CASSEGADRNGYTF
-,TRBJ1-6,-,TRBV7-8,TGTGCCAGCAGCATCACGGACAGCGTACATTCACCCCTCCACTTT,CASSITDSVHSPLHF
-,TRBJ1-4,TRBD1,TRBV4-2,TGTGCCAGCAGCCAAGATTCCCAGGGGGGCGAAAAACTGTTTTTT,CASSQDSQGGEKLFF
-,TRBJ1-3,-,TRBV5-1,TGCGCCAGCACGAGGGACGGCGACTCTGGAAACACCATATATTTT,CASTRDGDSGNTIYF
-,TRBJ2-1,-,TRBV7-2,TGTGCCAGCAGCGTGACAAGTTTGCGGAATGAGCAGTTCTTC,CASSVTSLRNEQFF
-,TRBJ2-2,TRBD2,TRBV4-1,TGCGCCAGCAGCCAAGAAGGGGGGTGGCGGACTAGCGGCGGGTACGGGGAGCTGTTTTTT,CASSQEGGWRTSGGYGELFF